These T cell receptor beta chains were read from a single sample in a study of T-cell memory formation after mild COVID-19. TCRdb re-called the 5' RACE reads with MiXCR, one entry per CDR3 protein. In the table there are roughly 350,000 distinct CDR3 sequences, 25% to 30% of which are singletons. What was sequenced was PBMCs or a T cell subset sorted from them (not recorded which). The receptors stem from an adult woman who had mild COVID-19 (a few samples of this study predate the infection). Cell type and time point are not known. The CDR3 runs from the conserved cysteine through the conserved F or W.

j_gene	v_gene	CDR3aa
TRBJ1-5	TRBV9	CASSRTGGGNQPQHF
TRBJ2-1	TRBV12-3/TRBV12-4	CASSGEWGADLSYNEQFF
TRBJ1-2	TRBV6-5	CASSSGTGGANYGYTF
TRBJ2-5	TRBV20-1	CSARERGASGETQYF
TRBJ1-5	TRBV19	CASSITDNQPQHF
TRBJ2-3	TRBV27	CASSYRRGDTQYF
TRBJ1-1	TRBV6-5	CASKGQGQLNTEAFF
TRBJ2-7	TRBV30	CAWSAGTVGTYEQYF
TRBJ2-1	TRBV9	CASTERGLAAYNEQFF
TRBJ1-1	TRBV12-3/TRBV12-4	CASSFTGLTTEAFF
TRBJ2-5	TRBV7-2	CASSLEVRTRFFETQYF
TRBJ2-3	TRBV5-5	CASSLENRGDTDTQYF
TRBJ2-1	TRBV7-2	CASSWSPGQGANEQFF
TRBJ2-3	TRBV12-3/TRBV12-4	CASSFQRGTTDTQYF
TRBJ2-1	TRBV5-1	CASSLTPSGGYNEQFF
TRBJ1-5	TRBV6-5	CASSVRRGGGGQPQHF
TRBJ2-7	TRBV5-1	CASSYDRSYEQYF
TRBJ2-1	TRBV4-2	CASSLEGGDEQFF
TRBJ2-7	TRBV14	CASSHAGSYEQYF
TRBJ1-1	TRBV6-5	CASSYGTVGTEAFF
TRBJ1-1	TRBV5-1	CASMETGAPNTEAFF
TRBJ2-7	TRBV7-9	CASSSLHEQYF
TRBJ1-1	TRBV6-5	CASKGWDTEAFF
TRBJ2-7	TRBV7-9	CASSLAYGTAAYEQYF
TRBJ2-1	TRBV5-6	CASSWGWDEQFF
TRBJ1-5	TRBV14	CASSHGGGVQPQHF
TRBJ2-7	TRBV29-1	CSVRTSGSYEQYF
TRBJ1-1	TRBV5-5	CASSLANPGTRRLNTEAFF
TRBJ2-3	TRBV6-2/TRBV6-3	CASSTGLAASTDTQYF
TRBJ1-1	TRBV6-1	CASTVKGYTEAFF
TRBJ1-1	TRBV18	CASSLTGAPGNTEAFF
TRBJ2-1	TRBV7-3	CASSSRTAGAYNEQFF
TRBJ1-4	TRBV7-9	CASSPRLTSSKTNEKLFF
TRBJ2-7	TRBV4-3	CASSQDRASGDYEQYF
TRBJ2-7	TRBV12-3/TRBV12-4	CASSLVDRGPYEQYF
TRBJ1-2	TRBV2	CASSESGISYGYTF
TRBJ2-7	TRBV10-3	CAISVSRDRQDVYEQYF
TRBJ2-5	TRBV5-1	CASSWGTGQETQYF
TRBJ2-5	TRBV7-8	CASRTRGLQETQYF
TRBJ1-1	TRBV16	CASSLISGYTEAFF
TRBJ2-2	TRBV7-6	CASSPFQAGGLNTGELFF
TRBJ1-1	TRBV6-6	CASTRTYQGIRQSTEAFF
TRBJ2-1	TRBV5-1	CASRSTGGSNEQFF
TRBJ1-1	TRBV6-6	CASSYSTGTGEAFF
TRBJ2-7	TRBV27	CASSLVAGFSSYEQYF
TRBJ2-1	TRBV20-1	CSAGPGKGNEQFF